This is a list of T cell receptor beta chains from one sample in a study of cytomegalovirus exposure and HLA in healthy donors. Assay: immunoSEQ multiplex PCR; the TCRdb copy retains only in-frame clones and omits some. This table has about 98,000 clones, 63% appearing once. Source material: PBMCs. These receptors were collected from a human donor in good health. CDR3s include the opening cysteine and the closing phenylalanine or tryptophan.

V: TRBV21-1; CDR3: CASSRTGTKGSYNEQFF
V: TRBV16; CDR3: CASSQGRDGQPQHF
V: TRBV5-4; CDR3: CASSRAGTSTDTQYF
V: TRBV19; CDR3: CASSWEPVGHQPQHF
V: TRBV9; CDR3: CASSVVGTVSGNTIYF
V: TRBV28; CDR3: CASRDSPSGANVLTF
V: TRBV9; CDR3: CASSAQTTGTKAFF
V: TRBV30; CDR3: CAWSVQLNTEAFF
V: TRBV12-5; CDR3: CASGLPREGTAINYGYTF
V: TRBV11-1; CDR3: CASSPPTGTGVYNEQFF
V: TRBV5-4; CDR3: CASSPSPGPGELFF